The 20 T cell receptor beta chains given below trace back to one sample, sequenced in a study of T cells in Graves' hyperthyroidism and ophthalmopathy. RNA transcripts served as the template for amplifying TCR beta CDR3 regions. Primed by the HTBI set, a first-round RT-PCR was run on the TCR CDR3. TCRdb re-called the multiplex PCR reads with MiXCR, one entry per CDR3 protein. Here the sample spans a few hundred thousand distinct CDR3 sequences, around 45% being singletons. Sequencing was carried out using peripheral blood or thyroid tissue (not recorded which). The receptor set was obtained from a woman aged 18 to 35 with Graves' hyperthyroidism.

V is TRBV29-1 and J is TRBJ2-5; TRBD2 matches 9 bases. Trimming removed 6 bases from V and 3 bases from J; junction bases left unmatched: 17. The germline gives CDR1 SQVTM, CDR2 ANQGSEA. The CDR3 totals 17 residues. This CDR3 is CSVQGSRGLAREETQYF. The CDR3 bases are TGCAGCGTCCAAGGCAGCCGAGGACTAGCGAGGGAAGAGACCCAGTACTTC.

The sample holds many counts of this clonotype. This chain joins TRBV2 and TRBJ2-7; 8 nucleotides match TRBD1. This CDR3 comprises 15 residues. Trimming took 6 bases from V and 2 from J; bases not matched to a gene: 9. CDR1 is SNHLY, CDR2 FYNNEI, per germline. This CDR3 reads CASRDRDRLAYEQYF. The CDR3 DNA is TGTGCCAGCAGAGACCGGGACAGGCTGGCCTACGAGCAGTACTTC.

J is TRBJ2-7 and V is TRBV9; 11 bases line up with TRBD2. In germline, CDR1 is SGDLS, CDR2 YYNGEE. The CDR3 is 14 amino acids. V dropped 3 bases and J dropped 5; count of bases not matched to a gene: 4. The CDR3 loop is CASSETSGNDEQYF. The CDR3, as DNA: TGTGCCAGCAGCGAGACTAGCGGGAACGACGAGCAGTACTTC.

The rearrangement joins TRBV12-3 or TRBV12-4 to TRBJ1-2; TRBD1 matches at 7 bases. The CDR3 consists of 11 residues. V shed 4 bases, J shed 10 bases, and the junction held 3 bases outside the gene matches. CDR3 in DNA: TGTGCCAGCAGTTGGCAGGGGGTCTACACCTTC. As protein: CASSWQGVYTF.

This clonotype was recorded many times. This chain joins TRBV7-2 and TRBJ2-7, with a tentative D call TRBD1 (5 bases). The CDR3 runs to 14 residues. The V gene lost 3 bases and the J gene lost 4 bases, with 13 bases spanning the gap. Germline V gives CDR1 SGHTA, CDR2 FQGNSA. This CDR3 reads CASSFAGNVYEQYF. As DNA, the CDR3 is TGTGCCAGCAGCTTTGCAGGGAATGTTTACGAGCAGTACTTC.

The chain links TRBV4-3 to TRBJ2-7; TRBD2 agrees at 10 bases. The CDR3 is 16 residues long. V shed 1 base and J 4 bases; nucleotides not matched to a gene: 7. Germline V lookup: CDR1 LGHNA, CDR2 YSLEER. This CDR3 is CASSQGAGGRPYEQYF. The DNA for the CDR3 is TGCGCCAGCAGCCAAGGAGCGGGAGGGAGGCCTTACGAGCAGTACTTC.

The chain combines TRBV29-1 with TRBJ2-1, with 13 bases matching TRBD2. The CDR3 loop spans 18 amino acids. The germline gives CDR1 SQVTM, CDR2 ANQGSEA. Trimming at V came to 5 bases and at J to 6 bases, leaving 16 bases not matched to a gene. CDR3 coding DNA: TGCAGCGTTCAACGTGGGGTCTGGACTAGCGGGAGATTCAATGAGCAGTTCTTC. Translated: CSVQRGVWTSGRFNEQFF.

V and J are TRBV7-8 and TRBJ2-7; D is perhaps TRBD2 (6 bases). This CDR3 region has 15 residues. Germline V gene lookup returns CDR1 SGHVS and CDR2 FQNEAQ. Trimming took 5 bases from V and 3 from J, leaving 17 bases between them. The CDR3 loop reads CASSLSRGLGYEQYF. DNA for the CDR3: TGTGCCAGCAGCCTTTCGCGGGGTTTAGGCTACGAGCAGTACTTC.

The V and J genes are TRBV2 and TRBJ2-2; 7 bases fit TRBD1. The CDR3 runs to 17 residues. Trimming at V came to 8 bases and at J to 6 bases, leaving 18 bases not matched to a gene. Germline values: CDR1 SNHLY, CDR2 FYNNEI. The CDR3 DNA is TGTGCCAGCTCACCAAGGGAAACAGCCCAGGGGGCCGGGGAGCTGTTTTTT. It is translated as CASSPRETAQGAGELFF.

About this clonotype itself: Possible read error: a much larger clone is one base away. The chain joins TRBV5-1 to TRBJ2-2, with 8 bases identical to TRBD2. The CDR3 is 17 residues long. CDR1 and CDR2 (germline): SGHRS, YFSETQ. With V trimmed by 4 bases and J by 0 bases, 8 bases remained unmatched. For the CDR3, the DNA is TGCGCCAGCAGCCTCGAACTAGCGGCCGCGAACACCGGGGAGCTGTTTTTT. This translates into CASSLELAAANTGELFF.

This clonotype was recorded at least ten times. The chain is built from TRBV4-2 and TRBJ2-7; no clear D gene. The V and J ends lost 0 bases and 5 bases respectively, with 2 bases between them. The CDR3 has 11 amino acids. Looked up from germline, CDR1 is LGHNA and CDR2 is YNFKEQ. Written as DNA, the CDR3 is TGTGCCAGCAGCCAAGAGGACGAGCAGTACTTC. Translation: CASSQEDEQYF.

This clonotype was seen repeatedly, ten times or more. The rearrangement uses TRBV29-1 and TRBJ1-1, with a tentative D call TRBD1 (5 bases). Deletions cut 5 bases from V and 1 base from J, with 11 bases between. The germline V gene encodes CDR1 SQVTM and CDR2 ANQGSEA. The CDR3 runs to 13 residues. CDR3 protein: CSVRRDGNTEAFF. The CDR3 nucleotides read TGCAGCGTTCGCAGGGATGGGAACACTGAAGCTTTCTTT.

This chain joins TRBV18 and TRBJ2-2; TRBD2 matches 7 bases. CDR3 length equals 16 residues. The trim removed 5 bases at V and 0 bases at J, leaving 6 bases unmatched. The V gene's germline CDR1 is KGHSH and CDR2 LQKENI. CDR3 amino acids: CASSSSGVANTGELFF. CDR3 DNA sequence: TGTGCCAGCTCATCGAGCGGGGTCGCGAACACCGGGGAGCTGTTTTTT.

Concerning this clonotype: A junction end diverges from the germline sequence, so it may reflect a read error. This sequence joins TRBV7-9 and TRBJ1-3; D is uncertain. CDR3 length: 17 residues. Germline V gives CDR1 SEHNR, CDR2 FQNEAQ (reference sequence). CDR3 sequence: CVSSQEGRTPSGNTIYF. CDR3 DNA: TGCGTCAGCAGCCAAGAGGGCAGGACTCCCTCTGGAAACACCATATATTTT.

This clonotype was seen a single time. The chain carries TRBV20-1 and TRBJ2-7; TRBD2 matches at 7 bases. Germline CDR1 is DFQATT and CDR2 is SNEGSKA (reference sequence). The CDR3 runs to 13 residues. The CDR3 DNA is TGCGTAGCCCGGGGAGGCGGGGGATACGAGCAGTACTTC. Its protein product is CVARGGGGYEQYF.

This clonotype was seen repeatedly, ten times or more. The rearrangement uses TRBV20-1 and TRBJ1-3, with 9 bases that match TRBD1. The junction had 6 bases not matched to a gene; V was cut back by 5 bases and J by 4 bases. The germline V gene has CDR1 DFQATT and CDR2 SNEGSKA (reference sequence). The CDR3 is 14 amino acids. CDR3 sequence reads: CSAQTGGLGNTIYF. As DNA, the CDR3 is TGCAGTGCTCAGACAGGGGGGTTAGGAAACACCATATATTTT.

At least ten counts were recorded for this clonotype. The chain links TRBV7-9 to TRBJ1-1; D not certain. Germline CDR1 and CDR2: SEHNR and FQNEAQ (reference sequence). The V gene lost 1 base and the J gene lost 8 bases, with 11 bases spanning the gap. The CDR3 loop spans 13 amino acids. In nucleotides, the CDR3 is TGTGCCAGCAGCTTAGATGCGGTGGCCGAAGCTTTCTTT. This encodes CASSLDAVAEAFF.

Ten or more counts support this clonotype. Just one base apart from a much larger clone, this may be a read error. The V call is TRBV24-1, the J call TRBJ1-2; no definite D call. CDR3 length: 14 residues. Between the trimmed V and J ends, which lost 2 bases and 2 bases, there was a span of 8 bases. The germline gives CDR1 KGHDR, CDR2 SFDVKD. The CDR3 DNA reads TGTGCCACCAGTGATTCCCCGGAAAACTATGGCTACACCTTC. It specifies CATSDSPENYGYTF.

This clonotype appeared many times. V gene TRBV6-5 combines with J gene TRBJ2-2; TRBD1 matches 7 bases. In germline, CDR1 is MNHEY, CDR2 SVGAGI. V lost 2 bases and J lost 4; bases outside the gene matches: 10. This CDR3 is 17 amino acids long. CDR3 DNA sequence: TGTGCCAGCAGTTACGTGCCCGACAGGGTCGCCACCGGGGAGCTGTTTTTT. Translation gives CASSYVPDRVATGELFF.

The V gene is TRBV19, the J gene TRBJ1-1, with TRBD1 as a possible D gene (6 bases). Between the trimmed V and J ends, which lost 4 bases and 6 bases, there was a span of 15 bases. CDR1 LNHDA and CDR2 SQIVND come from the germline V gene (reference sequence). This CDR3 is 14 amino acids long. This CDR3 is CASSTDSPRAEAFF. The CDR3 coding sequence is TGTGCCAGTAGTACGGACAGCCCCAGGGCTGAAGCTTTCTTT.